The next 5 T cell receptor beta chains were all read from a single sample in a study of T-cell memory formation after mild COVID-19. From the 5' RACE reads, TCRdb called clonotypes with MiXCR, one entry per CDR3 protein. The sample lists roughly 450,000 distinct CDR3 sequences, roughly 20% seen once, with about 12% in the top ten. Source material: PBMCs or a T cell subset sorted from them (not recorded which). These receptors all stem from an adult woman who had mild COVID-19 (a few samples of this study predate the infection). Cell type and time point are not known.

This clonotype showed up just a few times. This chain joins TRBV9 and TRBJ2-2; 7 bases are a match to TRBD1. The germline gives CDR1 SGDLS, CDR2 YYNGEE. The J segment lost 0 bases and the V segment lost 4 bases, leaving 6 bases of the junction unmatched. The CDR3 runs 16 residues. The CDR3 here is CASSSIGTANTGELFF. In nucleotides, the CDR3 is TGTGCCAGCAGCTCCATAGGGACAGCGAACACCGGGGAGCTGTTTTTT. The full variable domain, rest sourced from reference TRBV9 and TRBJ2-2, is DSGVTQTPKHLITATGQRVTLRCSPRSGDLSVYWYQQSLDQGLQFLIQYYNGEERAKGNILERFSAQQFPDLHSELNLSSLELGDSALYFCASSSIGTANTGELFFGEGSRLTVL.

There are a few counts of this clonotype. This chain joins TRBV7-9 and TRBJ1-4; 10 positions agree with TRBD1. V was pared by 5 bases and J by 5 bases, with 5 bases of the junction left unmatched. The CDR3 has 15 amino acids. Germline CDR1 and CDR2: SEHNR and FQNEAQ (reference sequence). Written as DNA, the CDR3 is TGTGCCAGCAGCATAAGACAGGGGGCCAATGAAAAACTGTTTTTT. Translated, it gives CASSIRQGANEKLFF.

The CDR3 region has the DNA TGTGCCAGCACGGGGGGGGACGGAAGCTCCTACGAGCAGTACTTC. Translating it yields CASTGGDGSSYEQYF. The rearrangement links TRBV7-2 to TRBJ2-7; 8 nucleotides line up with TRBD2. With 7 bases clipped from V and 0 bases from J, the junction kept 8 bases outside the gene matches. Per germline, CDR1 SGHTA and CDR2 FQGNSA. The CDR3 totals 15 residues.

This chain uses TRBV9 with TRBJ2-5, with TRBD2 as a possible D gene (5 bases). Trimming took 7 bases from V and 2 from J, leaving 12 bases between them. Germline values: CDR1 SGDLS, CDR2 YYNGEE. The CDR3 spans 13 residues. CDR3 coding DNA: TGTGCCAGCCGGGATGACACACAAGAGACCCAGTACTTC. It encodes CASRDDTQETQYF.

The chain uses TRBV7-7 and TRBJ2-1, with D unclear. V lost 2 bases and J lost 8, with 16 bases in between. From germline, CDR1 is SSHAT and CDR2 FNYEAQ (reference sequence). CDR3 length: 15 amino acids. The CDR3 spells CASSLSLNPSDEQFF. The CDR3 DNA follows: TGTGCCAGCAGCTTAAGTCTAAATCCCTCCGATGAGCAGTTCTTC. The variable domain in full, completed from reference TRBV7-7 and TRBJ2-1, reads GAGVSQSPRYKVTKRGQDVTLRCDPISSHATLYWYQQALGQGPEFLTYFNYEAQPDKSGLPSDRFSAERPEGSISTLTIQRTEQRDSAMYRCASSLSLNPSDEQFFGPGTRLTVL.